This T cell receptor beta chain was captured in a study of cytomegalovirus exposure and HLA in healthy donors (dated by TCRdb to 2015 to 2018). Looking at the study overall: According to an earlier analysis of 550 to 700 of the donors, about 180 million T cells yielded some 110 million unique TCR beta sequences and less than 300 Gb of sequence data. Approximately 300 gigabases of sequencing data and 91 million or so unique TCR sequences made up an early release that covered several hundred HLA-typed donors. Of the 398 genotyped donors, 65% to 90% were placed in the genetic ancestry cluster associated with self-reported Caucasian donors. The study was designed to test whether signatures of past pathogen exposure could be identified by cataloging public T cell receptors. The T cell repertoires of around 670 subjects were profiled by immunosequencing and related to cytomegalovirus serostatus. Along with the approximately 700-subject first cohort, a separate validation cohort of approximately 110 different subjects was used. To predict cytomegalovirus infection status, the study combined high-throughput TCR immunosequencing, statistical association of individual TCRs with disease status, and machine learning. A later analysis re-examined previously published TCR beta repertoires from more than 600 donors and added high-resolution HLA genotyping to investigate patterns of TCR occurrence. In the later analysis, no new phenotypic data were used to find candidate immune exposures; instead, reliance was placed on TCR beta sequences and their occurrence across donors. An earlier analysis of approximately 630 of the donors applied high-throughput TCR beta sequencing to assess whether each TCR beta V gene segment acted as functional or pseudogenic. Donor age, sex, ethnicity and CMV serostatus were compiled alongside the repertoire data. Genome-wide SNP genotypes for about 65% of the roughly 700 donors were used in a later genetic analysis, which treated that subset as a discovery cohort. All discovery cohort repertoires had been generated on a single sequencing platform. Class I and class II HLA loci were covered by the typing at four-digit resolution. The number of typed donors differed by locus: about 620-640 for A, B, C, DRB1 and DQB1; approximately 520 for DQA1; some 610 for DPA1; and approximately 450 for DPB1. Because of strong linkage in the cohort, 4 to 6 DR-DQ haplotypes were treated as single units for association and clustering. Across 398 genotyped donors of the cohort, an average of roughly 230,000 unique TCR beta nucleotide sequences per donor were sequenced, and roughly 18% of those sequences were non-productive.

The cohort comprised approximately 700 healthy bone marrow donors. All cohort members were sampled while nominally healthy, although unrecorded immune exposures were likely present. The donor tested CMV seropositive, placing the donor among the 289 seropositive members of the cohort. Every donor gave a peripheral blood sample, and the peripheral blood mononuclear cells from that sample were used for TCR beta sequencing. Genomic DNA was extracted from the blood cell samples with the Qiagen DNeasy Blood Extraction Kit. The library was built by means of the immunoSEQ multiplex PCR assay. For the multiplex PCR, a mixture combining 60 forward primers for TCR Vbeta segments and 13 reverse primers for TCR Jbeta segments was used. The CDR3 region of rearranged TCR beta genes was amplified from genomic DNA by a multiplex PCR assay. On the Illumina HiSeq System, the amplified TCR beta libraries were sequenced as 87-base-pair reads. Regarding the original processing steps: In a later analysis, 80 million or so unique TCR beta chains were counted across the approximately 640 repertoires, and roughly 10 million of these chains were shared by at least two donors. A nearest-neighbor algorithm error-corrected the raw reads and collapsed the reads into unique sequences, merging closely related sequences to remove PCR and sequencing errors. V, D and J gene segments were assigned by aligning CDR3 sequences to IMGT reference sequences. For a sequence to be retained, at least a six-nucleotide match to both a V gene segment and a J gene segment was required. A rearrangement was called productive if the CDR3 had no stop codons and remained in frame with V and J, and every other rearrangement was called non-productive. Following IMGT convention, CDR3 was defined as the stretch from the second conserved V-encoded cysteine up to the conserved J-encoded phenylalanine. The earlier analysis of about 640 of the donors excluded any sequence lacking an unambiguous match to a single V gene segment. An earlier analysis of 500 to 600 of the donors classified V segments as functional when productive rearrangements were above 56.7% and as segregating when the standard deviation between donors was above 5%. To diagnose cytomegalovirus status from the catalog of TCR beta chain sequences, a statistical classification framework was built. In a later analysis, TCR nucleotide sequences were compared against IMGT/GENE-DB human TR gene sequences so that V and J genes could be assigned. In a later analysis, CDR3 sequences and most-parsimonious VDJ recombination scenarios were assigned using the TCRdist pipeline. A later analysis defined each TCR beta chain by its CDR3 amino acid sequence plus V-gene family, and excluded reads lacking a unique V-gene family. A later analysis removed 450 to 600 highly shared, low-generation-probability nucleotide sequences to deal with suspected cross-contamination and a sequencing artifact. In a later analysis, a clonal expansion index was calculated for each public chain from normalized within-repertoire ranks of inferred template counts. In a later analysis, generation probabilities were computed with a VDJ recombination model fitted to out-of-frame rearrangements, and the resulting probabilities were checked against IGoR. Hypergeometric tests were used in a later analysis to score TCR-TCR, TCR-HLA and TCR-CMV co-occurrence, with a repertoire-size bias correction applied to the TCR pairs. To estimate false discovery rates, a later analysis permuted the HLA or CMV assignments 20 times. In a later analysis, co-occurring TCRs were grouped using DBSCAN, with TCRdist sequence similarity added in when clustering inside HLA-allele-positive subsets. For co-occurrence clustering, repertoires with fewer than 30,000 or more than 120,000 public chains were excluded, along with four to six repertoires with anomalous nucleotide sharing. TCRdb holds this immuneACCESS table with in-frame rearrangements only. Some clones are missing; in checked studies, unresolved V genes explain under half, and the rest has no known cause. For V, J and clone size, that table is used; D and trimming come from the DNA. For this sample the table gives 76,000 or so clones, of which 73% were detected only once. Around 16% of the sample goes to the ten largest clones.

As regards this clone: Its cognate antigen has yet to be identified. Base qualities are not provided; no much larger clone lies one nucleotide away.

Study-level results and caveats: V-gene and J-gene trimming of TCR beta chains was associated with a missense DCLRE1C variant in a later genetic analysis, and the association was replicated in an independent cohort. A cluster of highly shared sequence variants was judged likely to be a technical artifact of the sequencing pipeline. Because counts were too low, 15 to 20 rarely observed V segments, including chromosome 9 orphons, were excluded from the earlier analysis of fewer than 650 of the donors. In vitro tests confirmed that three of the cytomegalovirus-associated TCR beta chains recognize cytomegalovirus antigens. The study listed approximately 150 TCR beta chains as associated with cytomegalovirus. The authors suggested that the approach could potentially be extended to other disease states and immunological phenotypes. Because HLA typing was missing for some donors at each locus, association tests included only the typed subset. Most TCR sequences were seen in very few donors, while some public TCRs were found in many individuals. Presence/absence analyses assumed roughly uniform sequencing depth across donors, an assumption that may not hold. A further reported finding was that TCR beta sequences accurately predicted the HLA-A and HLA-B alleles for most subjects in the first cohort. According to a later analysis, parvovirus B19, influenza, CMV and Epstein-Barr virus appeared linked to several top co-occurrence clusters. In a later analysis, 16,951 TCR beta sequences were associated with specific HLA alleles at a false discovery rate of 0.05. CMV serostatus was the only immune exposure information available for the cohort. Linkage disequilibrium might explain the correlated functional status among segregating V segments, but an unknown experimental factor could not be excluded. When HLA alleles, especially DR and DQ, strongly co-occurred, TCR associations were difficult to assign to individual alleles. Only TCR beta chains were sequenced in this cohort, and the absence of alpha or paired-chain data limited detectable features. In a later analysis, most CMV-associated TCR beta chains were found to appear HLA-restricted, with HLA associations seemingly driven largely by CMV exposure. An earlier analysis of 450 to 750 of the donors showed that most TCR beta V segments appeared in productive rearrangements either about 87% or about 30% of the time, which broadly matched IMGT annotations. According to a later genetic analysis, donors in an Asian-associated ancestry cluster had fewer N-insertions in productive TCRs than the roughly 700-donor mean. Compared with equally common non-associated chains, HLA-associated TCR beta chains in a later analysis were more clonally expanded and had lower generation probabilities. A later analysis found that TCR association rates varied across HLA loci, with DRB1 alleles showing the most associated TCRs and HLA-C alleles the fewest. Some IMGT-functional V segments, including TRBV6-2 and TRBV6-3, could not be told apart with the 87-base-pair reads, so those segments were excluded. The classifier was reported to diagnose cytomegalovirus status with high specificity and sensitivity in both the original cohort and the validation cohort.

V is trimmed back by 1 base and J by 5 bases, and the junction contains 4 bases that no gene match accounts for. CDR1 and CDR2 (SGHNT, YENEEA) derive from the germline V gene. From the cysteine through the phenylalanine, the CDR3 covers 15 amino acids. Just CDR3 DNA is preserved here, 45 bases in frame from base 1. Recombination linked TRBV11-3 to TRBJ1-5, and TRBD1 matches 8 of the central bases. This sequence originates from a middle-aged woman in good health and CMV-seropositive. The material sequenced was PBMCs. The bases are TGTGCCAGCAGCTTAGTATCAGGGGGCCATCAGCCCCAGCATTTT. Its amino acids are CASSLVSGGHQPQHF.